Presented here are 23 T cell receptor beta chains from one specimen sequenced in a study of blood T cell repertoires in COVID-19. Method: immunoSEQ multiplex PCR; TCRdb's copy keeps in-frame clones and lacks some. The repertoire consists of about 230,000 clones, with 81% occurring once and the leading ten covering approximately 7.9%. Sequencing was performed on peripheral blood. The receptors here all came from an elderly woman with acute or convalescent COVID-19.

The CDR3 reads CASSPGTGRRNTIYF. Here the CDR3 DNA reads TGTGCCAGCAGCCCCGGGACAGGGCGAAGAAACACCATATATTTT. The chain couples TRBV5-6 to TRBJ1-3, with 9 bases matching TRBD1. Germline loops: CDR1 SGHDT, CDR2 YYEEEE. The CDR3 covers 15 residues. With V trimmed by 4 bases and J by 5 bases, 7 bases remained unmatched.

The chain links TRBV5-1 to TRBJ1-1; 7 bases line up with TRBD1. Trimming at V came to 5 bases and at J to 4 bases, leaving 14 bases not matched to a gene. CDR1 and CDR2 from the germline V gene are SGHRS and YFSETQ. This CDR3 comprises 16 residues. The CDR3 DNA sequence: TGCGCCAGCAGATATATGACAGGGTTGTCGGGCACTGAAGCTTTCTTT. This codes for CASRYMTGLSGTEAFF.

The CDR3, as DNA: TGCGCCAGCAGCCAAGATCCACCCCGGACAGGCGCTACGCGTGAAAAACTGTTTTTT. Translating it yields CASSQDPPRTGATREKLFF. V is TRBV4-1 and J is TRBJ1-4; 7 bases map to TRBD1. CDR3 length: 19 residues. Germline V gives CDR1 MGHRA, CDR2 YSYEKL. J lost 7 bases, V lost 0 bases, and 17 bases had no gene match.

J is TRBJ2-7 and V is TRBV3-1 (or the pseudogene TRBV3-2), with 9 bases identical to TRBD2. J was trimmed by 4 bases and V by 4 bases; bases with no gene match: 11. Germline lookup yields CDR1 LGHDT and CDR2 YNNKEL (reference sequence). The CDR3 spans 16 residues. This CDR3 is CASSLRENSGGYEQYF. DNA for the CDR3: TGTGCCAGCAGCCTCCGAGAGAATAGCGGGGGTTACGAGCAGTACTTC.

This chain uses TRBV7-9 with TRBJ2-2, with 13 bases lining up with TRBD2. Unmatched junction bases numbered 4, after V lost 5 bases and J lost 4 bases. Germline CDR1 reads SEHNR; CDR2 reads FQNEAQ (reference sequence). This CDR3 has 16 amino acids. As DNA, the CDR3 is TGTGCCAGCAGCCCACTAGCGGGGGGGCTCACCGGGGAGCTGTTTTTT. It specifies CASSPLAGGLTGELFF.

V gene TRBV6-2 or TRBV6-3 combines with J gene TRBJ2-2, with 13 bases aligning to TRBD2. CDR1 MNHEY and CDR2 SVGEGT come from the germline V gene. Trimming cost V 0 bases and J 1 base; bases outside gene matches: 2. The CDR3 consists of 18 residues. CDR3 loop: CASSYSTSGRWNTGELFF. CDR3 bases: TGTGCCAGCAGTTACTCGACTAGCGGGAGGTGGAACACCGGGGAGCTGTTTTTT.

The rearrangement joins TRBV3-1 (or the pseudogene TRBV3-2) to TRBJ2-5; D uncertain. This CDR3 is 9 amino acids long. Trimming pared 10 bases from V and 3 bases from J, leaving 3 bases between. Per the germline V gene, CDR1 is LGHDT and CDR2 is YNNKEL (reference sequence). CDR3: CATEETQYF. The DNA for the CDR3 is TGTGCCACCGAAGAGACCCAGTACTTC.

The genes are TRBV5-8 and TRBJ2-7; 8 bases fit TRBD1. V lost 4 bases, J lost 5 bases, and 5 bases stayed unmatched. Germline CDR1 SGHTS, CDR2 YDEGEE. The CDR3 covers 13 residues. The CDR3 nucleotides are TGTGCCAGCAGCCGGACAGGGATCCACGAGCAGTACTTC. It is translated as CASSRTGIHEQYF. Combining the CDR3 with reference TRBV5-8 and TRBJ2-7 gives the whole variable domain EAGVTQSPTHLIKTRGQQATLRCSPISGHTSVYWYQQALGLGLQFLLWYDEGEERNRGNFPPRFSGRQFPNYSSELNVNALELEDSALYLCASSRTGIHEQYFGPGTRLTVT.

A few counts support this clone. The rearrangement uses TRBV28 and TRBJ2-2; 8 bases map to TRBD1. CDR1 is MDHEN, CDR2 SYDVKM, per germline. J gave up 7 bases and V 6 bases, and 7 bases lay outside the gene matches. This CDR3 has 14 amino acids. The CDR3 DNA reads TGTGCCAGCAGCCAGGACAGGGTAGTCGGGGAGCTGTTTTTT. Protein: CASSQDRVVGELFF. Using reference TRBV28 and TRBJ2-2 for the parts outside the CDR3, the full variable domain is DVKVTQSSRYLVKRTGEKVFLECVQDMDHENMFWYRQDPGLGLRLIYFSYDVKMKEKGDIPEGYSVSREKKERFSLILESASTNQTSMYLCASSQDRVVGELFFGEGSRLTVL.

CDR3 residues: CASSLEAGYGYEQYF. As DNA, the CDR3 is TGCGCCAGCAGCTTGGAAGCAGGGTACGGCTACGAGCAGTACTTC. The chain carries TRBV5-1 and TRBJ2-7; D perhaps matches TRBD1 (5 bases). V dropped 0 bases and J dropped 3 bases, with 13 bases sitting between them. Germline V gene lookup returns CDR1 SGHRS and CDR2 YFSETQ. The CDR3 extends over 15 amino acids.

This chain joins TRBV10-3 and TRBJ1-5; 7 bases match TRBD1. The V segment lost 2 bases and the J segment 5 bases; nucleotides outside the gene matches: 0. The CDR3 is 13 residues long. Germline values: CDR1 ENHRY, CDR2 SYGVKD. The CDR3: CAISETGDQPQHF. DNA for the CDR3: TGTGCCATCAGTGAGACAGGGGATCAGCCCCAGCATTTT.

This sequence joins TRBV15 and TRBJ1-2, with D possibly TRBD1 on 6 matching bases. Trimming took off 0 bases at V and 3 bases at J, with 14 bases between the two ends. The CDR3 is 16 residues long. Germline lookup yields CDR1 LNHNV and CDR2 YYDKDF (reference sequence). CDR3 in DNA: TGTGCCACCAGCAGAGATCGGACAGCCTTACACTATGGCTACACCTTC. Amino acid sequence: CATSRDRTALHYGYTF.

In DNA form, the CDR3 reads TGTGCCAGCAGCTATGGGACAGCCTACGAGCAGTACTTC. Its translation is CASSYGTAYEQYF. The V and J genes are TRBV5-6 and TRBJ2-7; TRBD1 agrees at 7 bases. The CDR3 spans 13 residues. V shed 3 bases and J 2 bases; nucleotides not matched to a gene: 2. CDR1 and CDR2 (germline): SGHDT, YYEEEE.

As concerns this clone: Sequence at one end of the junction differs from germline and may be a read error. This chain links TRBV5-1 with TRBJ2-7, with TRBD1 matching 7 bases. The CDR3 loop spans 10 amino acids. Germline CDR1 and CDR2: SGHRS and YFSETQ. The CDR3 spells CASSFPGTAF. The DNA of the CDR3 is TGCGCCAGCAGCTTCCCCGGGACAGCCTTC. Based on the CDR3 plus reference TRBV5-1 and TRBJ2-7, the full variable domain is KAGVTQTPRYLIKTRGQQVTLSCSPISGHRSVSWYQQTPGQGLQFLFEYFSETQRNKGNFPGRFSGRQFSNSRSEMNVSTLELGDSALYLCASSFPGTAFGPGTRLTVT.

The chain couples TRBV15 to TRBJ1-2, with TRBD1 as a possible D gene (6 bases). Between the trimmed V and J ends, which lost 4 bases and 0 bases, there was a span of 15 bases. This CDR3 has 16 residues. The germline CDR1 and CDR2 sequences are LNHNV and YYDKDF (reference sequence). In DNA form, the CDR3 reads TGTGCCACCAGCAAAGACCGACAGGTCCCTAACTATGGCTACACCTTC. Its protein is CATSKDRQVPNYGYTF.

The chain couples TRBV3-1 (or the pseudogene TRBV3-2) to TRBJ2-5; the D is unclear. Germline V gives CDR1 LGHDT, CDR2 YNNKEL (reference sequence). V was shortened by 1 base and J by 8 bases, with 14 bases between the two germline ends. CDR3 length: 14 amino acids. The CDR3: CASSQGPGKRTQYF. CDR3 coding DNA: TGTGCCAGCAGCCAAGGGCCAGGCAAGAGAACCCAGTACTTC.

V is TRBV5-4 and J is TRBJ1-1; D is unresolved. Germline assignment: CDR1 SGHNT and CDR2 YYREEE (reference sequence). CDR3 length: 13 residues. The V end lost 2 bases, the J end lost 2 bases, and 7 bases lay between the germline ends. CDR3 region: CASSFTENTEAFF. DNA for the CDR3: TGTGCCAGCAGCTTTACAGAAAACACTGAAGCTTTCTTT. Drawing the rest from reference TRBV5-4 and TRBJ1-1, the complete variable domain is ETGVTQSPTHLIKTRGQQVTLRCSSQSGHNTVSWYQQALGQGPQFIFQYYREEENGRGNFPPRFSGLQFPNYSSELNVNALELDDSALYLCASSFTENTEAFFGQGTRLTVV.

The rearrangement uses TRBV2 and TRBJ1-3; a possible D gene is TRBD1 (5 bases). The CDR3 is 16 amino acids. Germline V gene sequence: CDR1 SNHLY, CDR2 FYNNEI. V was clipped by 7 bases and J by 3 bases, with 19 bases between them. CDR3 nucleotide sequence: TGTGCCAGCACCATGGGGCGGGGGATAGTTGGAAACACCATATATTTT. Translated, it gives CASTMGRGIVGNTIYF.

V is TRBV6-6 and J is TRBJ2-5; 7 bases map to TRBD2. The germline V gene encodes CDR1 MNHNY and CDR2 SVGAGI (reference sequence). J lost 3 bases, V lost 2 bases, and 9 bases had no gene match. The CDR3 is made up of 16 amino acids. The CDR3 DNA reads TGTGCCAGCAGTTACCCAGCTAGCGGAGGGGAAGAGACCCAGTACTTC. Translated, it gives CASSYPASGGEETQYF.

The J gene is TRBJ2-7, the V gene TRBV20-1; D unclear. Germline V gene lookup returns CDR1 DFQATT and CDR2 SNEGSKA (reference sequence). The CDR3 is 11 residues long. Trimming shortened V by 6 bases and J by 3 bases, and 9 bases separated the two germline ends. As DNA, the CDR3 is TGCAGTGCCGAAGAGAGCTACGAGCAGTACTTC. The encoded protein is CSAEESYEQYF.

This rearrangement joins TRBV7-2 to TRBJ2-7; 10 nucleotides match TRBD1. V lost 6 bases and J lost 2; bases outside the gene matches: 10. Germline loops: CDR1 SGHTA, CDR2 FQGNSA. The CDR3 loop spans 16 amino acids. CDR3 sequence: CASRPPRDRGTYEQYF. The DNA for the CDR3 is TGTGCCAGCAGACCCCCCCGGGACAGGGGAACCTACGAGCAGTACTTC.

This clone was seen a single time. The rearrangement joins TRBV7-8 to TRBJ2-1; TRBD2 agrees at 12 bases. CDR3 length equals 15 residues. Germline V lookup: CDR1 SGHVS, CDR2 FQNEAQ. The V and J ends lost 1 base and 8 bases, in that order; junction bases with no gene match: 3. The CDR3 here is CASSLGLAGEYEQFF. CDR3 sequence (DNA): TGTGCCAGCAGCTTAGGACTAGCGGGAGAGTATGAGCAGTTCTTC. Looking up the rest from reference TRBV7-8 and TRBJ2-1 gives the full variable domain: GAGVSQSPRYKVAKRGQDVALRCDPISGHVSLFWYQQALGQGPEFLTYFQNEAQLDKSGLPSDRFFAERPEGSVSTLKIQRTQQEDSAVYLCASSLGLAGEYEQFFGPGTRLTVL.

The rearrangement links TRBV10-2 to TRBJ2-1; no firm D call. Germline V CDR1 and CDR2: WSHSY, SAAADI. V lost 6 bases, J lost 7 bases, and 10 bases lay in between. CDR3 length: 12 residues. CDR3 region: CASRQSTNEQFF. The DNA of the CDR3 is TGCGCCAGCAGACAGTCCACGAATGAGCAGTTCTTC.